One T cell receptor beta chain is described in this entry. These data come from a study of cytomegalovirus exposure and HLA in healthy donors. The CDR3 is 18 residues long. Germline assignment: CDR1 SNHLY and CDR2 FYNNEI. The V and J ends lost 3 bases and 5 bases, in that order; junction bases with no gene match: 14. The repertoire was sequenced with immunoSEQ multiplex PCR; TCRdb's copy has only in-frame clones and lacks some. The table lists just under 65,000 clones, about 95% of them singletons. Sequenced sample: PBMCs. The rearrangement links TRBV2 to TRBJ2-5; 11 positions agree with TRBD2. The clonotype originates from a woman in her late teens or twenties in good health and CMV-seropositive. DNA for the CDR3: TGTGCCAGCAGTGATCCCCTGGTAGCGGGGGGGCTGGGGGAGACCCAGTACTTC. It encodes CASSDPLVAGGLGETQYF.